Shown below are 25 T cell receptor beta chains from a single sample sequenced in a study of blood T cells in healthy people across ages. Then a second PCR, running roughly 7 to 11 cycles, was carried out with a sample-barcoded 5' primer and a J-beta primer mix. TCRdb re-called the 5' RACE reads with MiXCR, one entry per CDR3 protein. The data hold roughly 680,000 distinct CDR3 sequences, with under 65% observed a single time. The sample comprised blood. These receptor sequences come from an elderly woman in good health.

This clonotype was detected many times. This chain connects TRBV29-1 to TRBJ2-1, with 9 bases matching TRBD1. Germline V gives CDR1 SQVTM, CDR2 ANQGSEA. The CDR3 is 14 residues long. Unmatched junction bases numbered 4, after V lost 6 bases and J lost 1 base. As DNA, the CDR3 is TGCAGCGTGGGACAGGGCATATCCTACAATGAGCAGTTCTTC. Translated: CSVGQGISYNEQFF.

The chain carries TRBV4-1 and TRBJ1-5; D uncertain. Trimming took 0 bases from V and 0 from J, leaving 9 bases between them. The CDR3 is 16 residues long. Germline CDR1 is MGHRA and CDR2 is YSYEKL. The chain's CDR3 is CASSQDQGYSNQPQHF. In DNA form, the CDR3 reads TGCGCCAGCAGCCAAGATCAAGGGTATAGCAATCAGCCCCAGCATTTT.

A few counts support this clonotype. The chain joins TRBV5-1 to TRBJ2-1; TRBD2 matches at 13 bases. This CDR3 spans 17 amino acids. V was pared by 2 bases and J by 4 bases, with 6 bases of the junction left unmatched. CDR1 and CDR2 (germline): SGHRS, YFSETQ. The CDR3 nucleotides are TGCGCCAGCAGCTTCGTCGGACTAGCGGGGGATTACAATGAGCAGTTCTTC. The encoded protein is CASSFVGLAGDYNEQFF. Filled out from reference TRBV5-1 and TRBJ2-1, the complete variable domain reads KAGVTQTPRYLIKTRGQQVTLSCSPISGHRSVSWYQQTPGQGLQFLFEYFSETQRNKGNFPGRFSGRQFSNSRSEMNVSTLELGDSALYLCASSFVGLAGDYNEQFFGPGTRLTVL.

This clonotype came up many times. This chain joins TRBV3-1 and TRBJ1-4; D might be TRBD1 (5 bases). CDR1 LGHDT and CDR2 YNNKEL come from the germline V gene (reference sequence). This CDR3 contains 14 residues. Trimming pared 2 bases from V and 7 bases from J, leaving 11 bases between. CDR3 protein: CASSQRLGVEKLFF. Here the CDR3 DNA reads TGTGCCAGCAGCCAAAGGTTGGGGGTTGAAAAACTGTTTTTT.

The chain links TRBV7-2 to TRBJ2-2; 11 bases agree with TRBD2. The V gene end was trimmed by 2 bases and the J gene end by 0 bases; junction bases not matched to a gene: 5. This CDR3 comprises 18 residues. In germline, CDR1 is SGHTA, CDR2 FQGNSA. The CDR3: CASSLRLAGRSNTGELFF. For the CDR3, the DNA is TGTGCCAGCAGCTTAAGACTAGCGGGAAGATCGAACACCGGGGAGCTGTTTTTT.

The CDR3 spells CASSSQRTEAFF. CDR3 coding DNA: TGTGCCAGCAGCTCACAAAGAACTGAAGCTTTCTTT. This rearrangement joins TRBV28 to TRBJ1-1; D ambiguous. V was trimmed by 6 bases and J by 5 bases, leaving 10 bases between them. CDR3 length: 12 residues. Per germline, CDR1 MDHEN and CDR2 SYDVKM.

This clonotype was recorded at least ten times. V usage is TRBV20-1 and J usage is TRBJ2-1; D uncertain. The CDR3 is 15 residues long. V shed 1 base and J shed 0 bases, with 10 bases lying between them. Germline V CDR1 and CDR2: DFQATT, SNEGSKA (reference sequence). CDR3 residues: CSARGLDASYNEQFF. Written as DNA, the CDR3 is TGCAGTGCTAGAGGGCTTGATGCCTCCTACAATGAGCAGTTCTTC.

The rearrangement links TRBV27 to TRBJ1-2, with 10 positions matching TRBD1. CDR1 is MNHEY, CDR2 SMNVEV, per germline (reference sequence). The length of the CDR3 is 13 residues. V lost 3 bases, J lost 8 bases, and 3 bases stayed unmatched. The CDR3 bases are TGTGCCAGCAGTTTGGACAGGGGGGACGGCTACACCTTC. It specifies CASSLDRGDGYTF.

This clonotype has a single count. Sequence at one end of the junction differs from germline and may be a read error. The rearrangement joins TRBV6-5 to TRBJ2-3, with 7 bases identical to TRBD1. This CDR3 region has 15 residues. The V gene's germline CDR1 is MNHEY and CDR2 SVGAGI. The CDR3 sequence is CASSYKGAGTDTRYF. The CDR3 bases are TGTGCCAGCAGCTATAAGGGGGCTGGCACAGATACGCGGTATTTT.

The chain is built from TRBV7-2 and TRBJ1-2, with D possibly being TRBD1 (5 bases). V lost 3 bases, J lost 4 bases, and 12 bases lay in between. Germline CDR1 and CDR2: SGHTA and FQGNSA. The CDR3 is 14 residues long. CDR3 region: CASSFSGHIYGYTF. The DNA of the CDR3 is TGTGCCAGCAGCTTCTCCGGACATATCTATGGCTACACCTTC.

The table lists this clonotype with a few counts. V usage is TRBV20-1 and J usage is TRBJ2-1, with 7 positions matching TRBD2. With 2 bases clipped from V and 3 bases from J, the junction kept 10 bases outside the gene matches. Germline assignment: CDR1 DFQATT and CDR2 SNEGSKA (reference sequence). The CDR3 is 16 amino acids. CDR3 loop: CSARLMGRANYNEQFF. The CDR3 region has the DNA TGCAGTGCTAGACTCATGGGGAGGGCCAACTACAATGAGCAGTTCTTC.

CDR3: CASSRPTGAQGYTF. The CDR3 DNA follows: TGTGCCAGCAGCCGCCCTACAGGGGCTCAGGGCTACACCTTC. V gene TRBV7-9 combines with J gene TRBJ1-2; the match to TRBD1 covers 7 bases. The CDR3 consists of 14 residues. With 5 bases clipped from V and 8 bases from J, the junction kept 11 bases outside the gene matches. CDR1 and CDR2 (germline): SEHNR, FQNEAQ (reference sequence).

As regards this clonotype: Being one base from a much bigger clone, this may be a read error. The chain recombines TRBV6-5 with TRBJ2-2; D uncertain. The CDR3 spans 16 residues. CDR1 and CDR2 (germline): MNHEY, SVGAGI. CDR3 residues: CAGRLLRPIRTGELFF. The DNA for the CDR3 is TGTGCCGGCAGGCTTCTACGCCCGATTAGGACCGGGGAGCTGTTTTTT.

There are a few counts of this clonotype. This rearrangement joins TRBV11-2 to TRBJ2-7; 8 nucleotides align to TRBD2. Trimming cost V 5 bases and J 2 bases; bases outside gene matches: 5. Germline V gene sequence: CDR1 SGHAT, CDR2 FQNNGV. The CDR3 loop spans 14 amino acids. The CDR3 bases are TGTGCCAGCAGCGGCGAGCGGGAGCCCTACGAGCAGTACTTC. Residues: CASSGEREPYEQYF. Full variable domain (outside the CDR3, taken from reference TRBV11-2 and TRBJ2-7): EAGVAQSPRYKIIEKRQSVAFWCNPISGHATLYWYQQILGQGPKLLIQFQNNGVVDDSQLPKDRFSAERLKGVDSTLKIQPAKLEDSAVYLCASSGEREPYEQYFGPGTRLTVT.

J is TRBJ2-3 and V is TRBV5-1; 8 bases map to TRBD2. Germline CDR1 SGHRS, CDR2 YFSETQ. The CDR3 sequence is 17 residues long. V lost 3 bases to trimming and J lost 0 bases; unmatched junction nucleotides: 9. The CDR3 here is CASSWPETSASTDTQYF. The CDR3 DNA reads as TGCGCCAGCAGCTGGCCCGAGACTAGCGCTAGCACAGATACGCAGTATTTT.

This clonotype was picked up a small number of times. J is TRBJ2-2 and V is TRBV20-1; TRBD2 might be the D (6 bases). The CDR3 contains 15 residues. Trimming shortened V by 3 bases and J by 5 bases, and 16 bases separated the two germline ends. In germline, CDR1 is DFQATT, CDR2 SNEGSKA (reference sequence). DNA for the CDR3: TGCAGTGCTAGGGAATTGGGGGGAGTTACCGGGGAGCTGTTTTTT. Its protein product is CSARELGGVTGELFF.

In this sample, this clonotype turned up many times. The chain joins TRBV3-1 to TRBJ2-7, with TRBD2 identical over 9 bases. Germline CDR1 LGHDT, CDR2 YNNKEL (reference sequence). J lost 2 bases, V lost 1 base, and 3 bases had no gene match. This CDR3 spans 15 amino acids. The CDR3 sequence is CASSQASGITYEQYF. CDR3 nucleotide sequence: TGTGCCAGCAGCCAAGCTAGCGGGATTACCTACGAGCAGTACTTC.

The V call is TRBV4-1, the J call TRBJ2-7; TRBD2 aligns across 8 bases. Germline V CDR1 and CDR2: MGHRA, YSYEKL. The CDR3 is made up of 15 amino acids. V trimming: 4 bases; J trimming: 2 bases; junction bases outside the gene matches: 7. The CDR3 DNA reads TGCGCCAGCAGCCCGGTACGGGGGGGAACCTACGAGCAGTACTTC. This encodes CASSPVRGGTYEQYF.

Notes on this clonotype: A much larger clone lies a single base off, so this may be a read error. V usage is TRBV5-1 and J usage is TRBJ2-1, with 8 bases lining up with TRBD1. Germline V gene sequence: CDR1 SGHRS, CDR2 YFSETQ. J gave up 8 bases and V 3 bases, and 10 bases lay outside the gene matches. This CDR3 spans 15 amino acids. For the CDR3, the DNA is TGCGCCAGCAGCTGTACCGGGACAGGAGGGGATGAGCAGTTCTTC. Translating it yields CASSCTGTGGDEQFF.

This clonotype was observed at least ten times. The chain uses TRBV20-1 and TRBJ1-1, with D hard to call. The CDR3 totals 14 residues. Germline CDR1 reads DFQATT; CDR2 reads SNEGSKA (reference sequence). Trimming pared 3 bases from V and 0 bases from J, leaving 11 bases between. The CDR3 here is CSARDRRLNTEAFF. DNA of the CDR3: TGCAGTGCTAGGGACCGAAGGTTGAACACTGAAGCTTTCTTT.

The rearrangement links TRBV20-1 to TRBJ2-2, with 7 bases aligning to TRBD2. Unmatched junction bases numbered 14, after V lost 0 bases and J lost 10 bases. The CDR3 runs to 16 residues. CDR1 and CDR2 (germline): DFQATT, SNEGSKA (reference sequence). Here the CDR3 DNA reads TGCAGTGCTAGAGATTCAAGAGCGGGGAGGGGTGCGGAGCTGTTTTTT. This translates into CSARDSRAGRGAELFF.

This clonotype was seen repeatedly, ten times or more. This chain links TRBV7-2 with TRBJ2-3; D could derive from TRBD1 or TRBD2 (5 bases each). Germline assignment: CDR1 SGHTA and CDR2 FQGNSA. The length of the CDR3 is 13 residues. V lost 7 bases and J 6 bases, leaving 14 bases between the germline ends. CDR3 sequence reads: CASTPMGVDTQYF. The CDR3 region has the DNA TGTGCCAGCACACCGATGGGGGTCGATACGCAGTATTTT.

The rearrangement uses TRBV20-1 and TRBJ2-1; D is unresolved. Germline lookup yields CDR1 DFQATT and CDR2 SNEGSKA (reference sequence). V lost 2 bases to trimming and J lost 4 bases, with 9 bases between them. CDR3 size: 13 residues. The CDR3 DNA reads TGCAGTGCTAGATTGTTGGAGTACAATGAGCAGTTCTTC. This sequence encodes CSARLLEYNEQFF.

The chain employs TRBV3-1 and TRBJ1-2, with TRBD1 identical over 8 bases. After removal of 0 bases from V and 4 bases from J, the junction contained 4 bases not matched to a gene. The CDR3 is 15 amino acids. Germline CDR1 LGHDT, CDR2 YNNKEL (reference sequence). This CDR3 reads CASSQETGAIYGYTF. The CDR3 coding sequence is TGTGCCAGCAGCCAAGAGACAGGGGCAATCTATGGCTACACCTTC.

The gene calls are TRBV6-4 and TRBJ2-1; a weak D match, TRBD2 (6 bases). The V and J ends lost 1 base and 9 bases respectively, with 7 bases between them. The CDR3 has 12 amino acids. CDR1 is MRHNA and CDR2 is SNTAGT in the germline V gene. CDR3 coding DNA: TGTGCCAGCAGTGACTTGGAGGGTGAGCAGTTCTTC. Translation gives CASSDLEGEQFF.